What follows is one T cell receptor beta chain and its context. Its specificity is unknown. This specimen comes from a study of T cell repertoires in cytomegalovirus infection. The wider study: In the study, CMV epitopes included recently identified HLA-C-restricted and well-studied HLA-B-restricted ones.

TCRdb processed the reads anew with MiXCR; each CDR3 protein has one entry. Here the sample spans some 940,000 distinct CDR3 sequences, around a third being singletons. Trimming stripped 3 bases from V and 5 bases from J, with 16 bases between. The CDR3 runs 15 residues. Germline V CDR1 and CDR2: LNHDA, SQIVND (reference sequence). This specimen consisted of cultured CD8+ T cells from PBMCs, obtained from culture after CMV antigen stimulation. The TCR was taken from a human donor in good health (CMV status not recorded). Some clones in this sample may be carry-over from other donors' samples. The genes are TRBV19 and TRBJ1-1; a possible D gene is TRBD1 (5 bases). CDR3 sequence (DNA): TGTGCCAGTAGTATCAAGCAGGGTCTCGCAACTGAAGCTTTCTTT. Protein sequence: CASSIKQGLATEAFF.